These T cell receptor beta chains were read from a single sample in a study of control samples from healthy donors and cancer patients. Profiling relied on immunoSEQ multiplex PCR, and the TCRdb table lists in-frame clones only, not all of them. In the table there are around 230,000 clones, just under 95% of which are singletons. Input material: blood. Every receptor here comes from a man between 45 and 60 years old in good health. CDR3s include the opening cysteine and the closing phenylalanine or tryptophan. D genes are given only for firm matches. Size values are once, few and many counts, or a class for expanded clones, and some rows have none.

V	D	J	size	DNA	CDR3
TRBV15	.	TRBJ2-7	.	TGTGCCACCAGCCTGAACGGGGAGCGGTACTTC	CATSLNGERYF
TRBV30	TRBD1	TRBJ1-4	.	TGTGCCTGGTGTAGGGGGACAGGTGAAAAACTGTTTTTT	CAWCRGTGEKLFF
TRBV18	.	TRBJ2-2	.	TGTGCCAGCTCGAACAGGGCCGGGGAGCTGTTTTTT	CASSNRAGELFF
TRBV10-3	TRBD2	TRBJ2-1	.	TGTGCCATCAGTGAGTCAAAGCGGGGGAGCTCCTACAATGAGCAGTTCTTC	CAISESKRGSSYNEQFF
TRBV6-5	.	TRBJ2-7	.	TGTGCCAGCAGTTACGCCCGAAGCTCCTACGAGCAGTACTTC	CASSYARSSYEQYF
TRBV30	.	TRBJ1-2	.	TGTGCCTGGGGGGGCCAATCCGCTAACTATGGCTACACCTTC	CAWGGQSANYGYTF
TRBV10-3	.	TRBJ1-3	.	TGTGCCATCAGGGCTGACTTGAGCTCTGGAAACACCATATATTTT	CAIRADLSSGNTIYF
TRBV7-6	TRBD2	TRBJ2-3	.	TGTGCCAGCAGCCCCCGGACTAGCGGGACAGATACGCAGTATTTT	CASSPRTSGTDTQYF
TRBV28	.	TRBJ2-7	.	TGTGCCAGCAGTTTTTACATCGGGGGCGGCTCCTACGAGCAGTACTTC	CASSFYIGGGSYEQYF
TRBV2	.	TRBJ1-1	.	TGTGCCAGCAGTTCTTGGGGACACACTGAAGCTTTCTTT	CASSSWGHTEAFF
TRBV15	TRBD1	TRBJ1-2	.	TGTGCCACCACCACAGGGGGGGGATACTATGGCTACACCTTC	CATTTGGGYYGYTF
TRBV5-1	.	TRBJ1-2	.	TGCGCCAGCAGCTCATACGGTAACTATGGCTACACCTTC	CASSSYGNYGYTF
TRBV20-1	.	TRBJ1-1	once	TGCAGTGCAAGAAGGAACACTGAAGCTTTCTTT	CSARRNTEAFF
TRBV4-2	.	TRBJ1-1	.	TGTGCCAGCATCTCGGCGGCTCGAACTGGGGACACTGAAGCTTTCTTT	CASISAARTGDTEAFF
TRBV3-1/TRBV3-2	.	TRBJ2-6	.	TGTGCCAGCAGCCGTTATGTCTCTGGGGCCAACGTCCTGACTTTC	CASSRYVSGANVLTF
TRBV6-1	.	TRBJ1-2	.	TGTGCCAGCAGTGAAGCCGCAGGCCCATATGGCTACACCTTC	CASSEAAGPYGYTF
TRBV4-2	.	TRBJ2-5	.	TGTGCCAGCAGCCAGTCCCACGGGACGTCCCAAGAGACCCAGTACTTC	CASSQSHGTSQETQYF
TRBV11-2	.	TRBJ2-6	.	TGTGCCAGCAAGGCCGGGTCCTCTGGGGCCAACGTCCTGACTTTC	CASKAGSSGANVLTF
TRBV5-4	TRBD1	TRBJ1-2	.	TGTGCCAGCCGTAGGGAGGCAACAGGGGCTCGTGGCTACACCTTC	CASRREATGARGYTF
TRBV5-1	TRBD1	TRBJ1-1	once	TGCGCCAGCAGCTTGGGCGGACAGGGCCGGGCTGAAGCTTTCTTT	CASSLGGQGRAEAFF
TRBV29-1	.	TRBJ2-1	.	TGCAGCGTTGGGTTTGGGCTCGCCTACAATGAGCAGTTCTTC	CSVGFGLAYNEQFF
TRBV18	.	TRBJ1-5	.	TGTGCCAGCTCACCGGGGCCCGGGTCTCAGCCCCAGCATTTT	CASSPGPGSQPQHF